Presented here are 4 T cell receptor beta chains from one specimen sequenced in a study of blood T cell repertoires in COVID-19. Sequencing was performed with immunoSEQ multiplex PCR; in TCRdb, only in-frame clones are kept and a portion is missing. Of roughly 4,900 clones in the sample, approximately 76% are singletons; the top ten hold less than 45%. Sequenced input: peripheral blood. These TCRs come from a human donor in a cohort sampled during active COVID-19.

J is TRBJ2-2 and V is TRBV15, with TRBD2 matching 7 bases. This CDR3 contains 13 residues. CDR1 is LNHNV, CDR2 YYDKDF, per germline (reference sequence). The V and J ends lost 10 bases and 4 bases, in that order; junction bases with no gene match: 6. CDR3 coding DNA: TGTGCCATTGGACTAGACGCCACCGGGGAGCTGTTTTTT. It translates to CAIGLDATGELFF.

This chain connects TRBV5-4 to TRBJ2-3; perhaps TRBD2 as D (6 bases). The length of the CDR3 is 13 residues. Germline V gene lookup returns CDR1 SGHNT and CDR2 YYREEE (reference sequence). Deletions cut 3 bases from V and 7 bases from J, with 12 bases between. The chain's CDR3 is CASSSGVMNTQYF. Here the CDR3 DNA reads TGTGCCAGCAGCTCGGGAGTTATGAATACGCAGTATTTT.

The chain uses TRBV29-1 and TRBJ2-3, with 11 bases identical to TRBD2. The CDR3 totals 13 residues. J gave up 6 bases and V 7 bases, and 6 bases lay outside the gene matches. CDR1 and CDR2 from the germline V gene are SQVTM and ANQGSEA. CDR3 in amino acids: CSASGLAVDTQYF. The CDR3 DNA sequence: TGCAGCGCCTCGGGACTAGCGGTCGATACGCAGTATTTT.

This clone was found a few times. V usage is TRBV11-3 and J usage is TRBJ1-5; tentative D call: TRBD1 (6 bases). The CDR3 is made up of 13 amino acids. V lost 5 bases to trimming and J lost 2 bases, with 7 bases between them. Germline lookup yields CDR1 SGHNT and CDR2 YENEEA. In DNA, the CDR3 is TGTGCCAGCAGCCACAGGGGCAATCAGCCCCAGCATTTT. It yields the protein CASSHRGNQPQHF. The full variable domain, rest sourced from reference TRBV11-3 and TRBJ1-5, is EAGVVQSPRYKIIEKKQPVAFWCNPISGHNTLYWYLQNLGQGPELLIRYENEEAVDDSQLPKDRFSAERLKGVDSTLKIQPAELGDSAVYLCASSHRGNQPQHFGDGTRLSIL.